This T cell receptor beta chain emerged from a study of cytomegalovirus exposure and HLA in healthy donors. The PCR contained 60 Vbeta and 13 Jbeta primers. Only in-frame clones appear in the TCRdb table, and some are missing; sequencing was by immunoSEQ multiplex PCR. The table includes 150,000 to 200,000 clones, roughly 12% detected once. This clone was counted only a few times. CDR3 length: 15 amino acids. V lost 2 bases and J lost 8; bases outside the gene matches: 12. The germline V gene has CDR1 SGHKS and CDR2 YYEKEE (reference sequence). The origin of this receptor is a man aged 45-65 years in good health and CMV-seropositive. Sequencing was done on a sample of PBMCs. The J gene is TRBJ1-2, the V gene TRBV5-5; 7 nucleotides agree with TRBD1. The CDR3 loop is CASSFQALQGQGYTF. In DNA form, the CDR3 reads TGTGCCAGCAGCTTTCAGGCATTACAGGGACAGGGCTACACCTTC.